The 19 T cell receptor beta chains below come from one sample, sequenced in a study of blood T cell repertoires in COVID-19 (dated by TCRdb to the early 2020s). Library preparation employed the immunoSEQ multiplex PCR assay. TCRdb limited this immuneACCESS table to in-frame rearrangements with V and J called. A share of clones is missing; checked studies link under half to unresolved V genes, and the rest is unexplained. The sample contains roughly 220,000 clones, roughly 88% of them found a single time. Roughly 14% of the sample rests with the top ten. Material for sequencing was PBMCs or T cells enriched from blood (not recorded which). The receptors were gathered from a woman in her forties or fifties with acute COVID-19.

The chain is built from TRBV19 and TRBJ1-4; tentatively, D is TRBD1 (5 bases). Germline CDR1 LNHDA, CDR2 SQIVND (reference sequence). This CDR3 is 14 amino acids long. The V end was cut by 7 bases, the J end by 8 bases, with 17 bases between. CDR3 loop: CASNPDSAREKLFF. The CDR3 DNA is TGTGCCAGTAACCCCGACAGCGCAAGGGAAAAACTGTTTTTT.

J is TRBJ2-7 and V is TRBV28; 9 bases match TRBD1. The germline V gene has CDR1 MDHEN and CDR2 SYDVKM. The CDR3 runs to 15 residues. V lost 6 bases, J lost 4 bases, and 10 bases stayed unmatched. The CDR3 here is CASRDPGQGGYEQYF. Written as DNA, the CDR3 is TGTGCCAGCAGAGACCCGGGACAGGGTGGGTACGAGCAGTACTTC.

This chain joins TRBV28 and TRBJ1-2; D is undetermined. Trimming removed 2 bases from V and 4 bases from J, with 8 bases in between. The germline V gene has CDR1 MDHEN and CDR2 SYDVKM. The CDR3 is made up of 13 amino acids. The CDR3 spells CASSLEGFYGYTF. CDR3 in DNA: TGTGCCAGCAGTTTAGAGGGTTTCTATGGCTACACCTTC.

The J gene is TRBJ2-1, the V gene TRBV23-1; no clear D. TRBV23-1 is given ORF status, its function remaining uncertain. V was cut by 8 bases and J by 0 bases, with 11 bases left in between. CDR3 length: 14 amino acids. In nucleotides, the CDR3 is TGCGCCAGCCCCGCCGTACACTCCTACAATGAGCAGTTCTTC. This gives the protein CASPAVHSYNEQFF.

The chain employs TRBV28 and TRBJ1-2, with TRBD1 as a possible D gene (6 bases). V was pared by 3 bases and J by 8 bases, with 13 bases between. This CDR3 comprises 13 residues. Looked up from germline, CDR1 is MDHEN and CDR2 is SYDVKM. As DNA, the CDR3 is TGTGCCAGCAGTTTTCAGGGGCCCTACGGCTACACCTTC. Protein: CASSFQGPYGYTF.

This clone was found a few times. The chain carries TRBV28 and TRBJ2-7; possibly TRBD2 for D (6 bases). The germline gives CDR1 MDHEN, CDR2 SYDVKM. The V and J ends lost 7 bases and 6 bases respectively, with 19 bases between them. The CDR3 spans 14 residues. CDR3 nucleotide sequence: TGTGCCAGCACCCTGGGGAGGATTAAGGCCGAGCAGTACTTC. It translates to CASTLGRIKAEQYF. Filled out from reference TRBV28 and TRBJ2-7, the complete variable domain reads DVKVTQSSRYLVKRTGEKVFLECVQDMDHENMFWYRQDPGLGLRLIYFSYDVKMKEKGDIPEGYSVSREKKERFSLILESASTNQTSMYLCASTLGRIKAEQYFGPGTRLTVT.

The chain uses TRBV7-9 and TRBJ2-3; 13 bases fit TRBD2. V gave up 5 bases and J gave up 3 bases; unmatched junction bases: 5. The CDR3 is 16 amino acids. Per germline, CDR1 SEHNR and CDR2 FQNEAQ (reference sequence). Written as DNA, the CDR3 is TGTGCCAGCAGCGTAGGGACTAGCGGGGCGACAGATACGCAGTATTTT. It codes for CASSVGTSGATDTQYF.

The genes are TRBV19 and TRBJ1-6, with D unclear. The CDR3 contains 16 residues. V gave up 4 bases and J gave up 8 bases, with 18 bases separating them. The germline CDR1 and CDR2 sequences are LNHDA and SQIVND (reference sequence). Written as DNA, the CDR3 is TGTGCCAGTAGTACACTGCCCGGGTACCTACATTCACCCCTCCACTTT. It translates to CASSTLPGYLHSPLHF.

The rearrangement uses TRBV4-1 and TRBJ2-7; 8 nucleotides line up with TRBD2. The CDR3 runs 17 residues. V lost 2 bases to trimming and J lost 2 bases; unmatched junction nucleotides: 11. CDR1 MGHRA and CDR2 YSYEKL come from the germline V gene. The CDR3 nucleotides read TGCGCCAGCAGCCAATTCGGGTACGGGAGGGGCACCTACGAGCAGTACTTC. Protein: CASSQFGYGRGTYEQYF.

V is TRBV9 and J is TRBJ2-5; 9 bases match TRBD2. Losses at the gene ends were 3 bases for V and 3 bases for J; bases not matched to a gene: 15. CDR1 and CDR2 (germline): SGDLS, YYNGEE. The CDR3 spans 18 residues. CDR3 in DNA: TGTGCCAGCAGCGCGCGCTCTAGCGGGACTGTCTTTGAAGAGACCCAGTACTTC. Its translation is CASSARSSGTVFEETQYF.

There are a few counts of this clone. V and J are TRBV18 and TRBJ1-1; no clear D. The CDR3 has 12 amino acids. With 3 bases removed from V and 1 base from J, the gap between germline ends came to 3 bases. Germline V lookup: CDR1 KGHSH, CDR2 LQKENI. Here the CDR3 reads CASSPGNTEAFF. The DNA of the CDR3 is TGTGCCAGCTCACCCGGGAACACTGAAGCTTTCTTT.

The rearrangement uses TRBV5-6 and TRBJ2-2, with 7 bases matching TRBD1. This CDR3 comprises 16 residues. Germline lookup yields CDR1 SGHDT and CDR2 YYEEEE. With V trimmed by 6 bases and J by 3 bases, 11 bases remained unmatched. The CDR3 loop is CASTRTRQGDTGELFF. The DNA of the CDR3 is TGTGCCAGCACCCGAACGCGGCAGGGGGACACCGGGGAGCTGTTTTTT.

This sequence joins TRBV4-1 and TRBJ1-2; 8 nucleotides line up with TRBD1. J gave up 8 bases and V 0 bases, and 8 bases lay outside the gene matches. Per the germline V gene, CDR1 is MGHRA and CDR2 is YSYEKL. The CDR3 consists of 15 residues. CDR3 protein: CASSQDWTGSGGYTF. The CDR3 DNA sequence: TGCGCCAGCAGCCAAGACTGGACAGGGAGTGGAGGCTACACCTTC.

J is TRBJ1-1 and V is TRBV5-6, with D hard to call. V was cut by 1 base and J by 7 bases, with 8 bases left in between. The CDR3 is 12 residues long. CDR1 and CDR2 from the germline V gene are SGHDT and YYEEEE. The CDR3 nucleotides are TGTGCCAGCAGCTTGATGGGAGGTGAAGCTTTCTTT. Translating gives CASSLMGGEAFF.

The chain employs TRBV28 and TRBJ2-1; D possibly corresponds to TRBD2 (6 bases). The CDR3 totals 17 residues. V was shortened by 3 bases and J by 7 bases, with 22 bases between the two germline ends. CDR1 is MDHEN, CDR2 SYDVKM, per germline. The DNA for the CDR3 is TGTGCCAGCAGTTTCCCATTACTAGCACCGCCGGGGAATGAGCAGTTCTTC. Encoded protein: CASSFPLLAPPGNEQFF.

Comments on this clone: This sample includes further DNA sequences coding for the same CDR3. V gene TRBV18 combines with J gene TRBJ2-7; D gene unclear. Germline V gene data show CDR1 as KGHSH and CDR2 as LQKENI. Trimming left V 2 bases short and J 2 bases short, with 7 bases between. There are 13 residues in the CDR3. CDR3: CASSPTQTYEQYF. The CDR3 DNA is TGTGCCAGCTCACCAACACAAACCTACGAGCAGTACTTC.

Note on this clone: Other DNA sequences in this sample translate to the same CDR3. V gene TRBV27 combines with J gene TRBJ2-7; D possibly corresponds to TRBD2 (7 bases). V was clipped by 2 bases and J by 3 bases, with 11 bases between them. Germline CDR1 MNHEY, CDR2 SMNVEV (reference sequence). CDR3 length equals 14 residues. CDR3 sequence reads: CASSLAGASYEQYF. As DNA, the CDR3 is TGTGCCAGCAGTTTAGCGGGGGCCAGCTACGAGCAGTACTTC.

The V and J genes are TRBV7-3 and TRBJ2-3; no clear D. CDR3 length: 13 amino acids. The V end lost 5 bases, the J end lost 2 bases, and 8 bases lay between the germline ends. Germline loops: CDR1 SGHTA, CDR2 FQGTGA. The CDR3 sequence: CASSPQPTDTQYF. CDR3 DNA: TGTGCCAGCAGCCCACAGCCCACAGATACGCAGTATTTT.

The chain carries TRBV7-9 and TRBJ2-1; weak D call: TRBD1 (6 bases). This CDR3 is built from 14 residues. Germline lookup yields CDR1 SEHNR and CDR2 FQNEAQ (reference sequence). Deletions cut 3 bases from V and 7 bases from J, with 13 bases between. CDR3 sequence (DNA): TGTGCCAGCAGCTTTGGGGCAGGGGCTAATGAGCAGTTCTTC. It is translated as CASSFGAGANEQFF.